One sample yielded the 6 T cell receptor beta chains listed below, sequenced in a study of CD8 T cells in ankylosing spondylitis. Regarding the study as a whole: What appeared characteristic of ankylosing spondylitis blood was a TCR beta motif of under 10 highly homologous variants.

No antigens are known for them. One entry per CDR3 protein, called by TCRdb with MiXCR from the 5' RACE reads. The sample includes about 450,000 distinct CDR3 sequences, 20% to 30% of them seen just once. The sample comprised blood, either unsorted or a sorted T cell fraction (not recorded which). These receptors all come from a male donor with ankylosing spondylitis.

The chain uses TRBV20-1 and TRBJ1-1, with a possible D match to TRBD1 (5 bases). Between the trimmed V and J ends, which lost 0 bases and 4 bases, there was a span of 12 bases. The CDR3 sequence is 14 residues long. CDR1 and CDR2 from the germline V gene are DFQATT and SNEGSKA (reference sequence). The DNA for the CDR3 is TGCAGTGCTAGAGATCCACAGGCAATCACTGAAGCTTTCTTT. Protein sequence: CSARDPQAITEAFF.

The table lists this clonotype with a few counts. The CDR3 spells CSARGQTYKGRNEQFF. The CDR3 nucleotides are TGCAGTGCTAGAGGTCAGACTTACAAGGGACGGAATGAGCAGTTCTTC. The rearrangement joins TRBV20-1 to TRBJ2-1; either TRBD1 or TRBD2 may supply D (5 bases each). The CDR3 totals 16 residues. Germline V gives CDR1 DFQATT, CDR2 SNEGSKA (reference sequence). Trimming shortened V by 1 base and J by 7 bases, and 20 bases separated the two germline ends.

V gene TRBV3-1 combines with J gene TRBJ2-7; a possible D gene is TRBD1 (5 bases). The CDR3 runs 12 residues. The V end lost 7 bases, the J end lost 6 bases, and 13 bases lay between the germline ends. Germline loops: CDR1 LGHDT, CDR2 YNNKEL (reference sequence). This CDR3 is CASKVGEGEQYF. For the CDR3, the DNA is TGTGCCAGCAAAGTAGGGGAAGGCGAGCAGTACTTC.

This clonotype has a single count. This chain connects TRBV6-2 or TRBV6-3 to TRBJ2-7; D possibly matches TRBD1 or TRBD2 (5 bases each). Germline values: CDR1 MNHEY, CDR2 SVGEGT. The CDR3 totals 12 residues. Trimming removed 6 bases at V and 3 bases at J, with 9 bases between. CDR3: CASRGRNYEQYV. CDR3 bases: TGTGCCAGCAGGGGACGAAACTACGAGCAGTACGTC.

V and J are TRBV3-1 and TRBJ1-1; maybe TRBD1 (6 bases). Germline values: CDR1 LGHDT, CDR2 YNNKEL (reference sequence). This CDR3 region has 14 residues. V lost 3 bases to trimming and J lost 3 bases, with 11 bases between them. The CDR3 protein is CASSQGAWYTEAFF. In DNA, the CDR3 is TGTGCCAGCAGCCAGGGGGCCTGGTACACTGAAGCTTTCTTT.

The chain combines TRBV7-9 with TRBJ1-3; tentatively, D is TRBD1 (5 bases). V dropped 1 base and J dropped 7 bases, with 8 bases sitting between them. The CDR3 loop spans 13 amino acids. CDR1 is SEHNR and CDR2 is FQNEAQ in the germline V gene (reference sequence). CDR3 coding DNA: TGTGCCAGCAGCTTAGGGGGCTCCAACACCATATATTTT. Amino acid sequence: CASSLGGSNTIYF.